These T cell receptor beta chains were read from a single sample in a study of blood T cell repertoires in COVID-19. The protocol was immunoSEQ multiplex PCR, while the TCRdb copy is restricted to in-frame clones and leaves out a portion. The sample contains 200,000 to 250,000 clones, roughly 88% of which appear only once. Sequenced input: PBMCs or T cells enriched from blood (not recorded which). All receptors derive from a middle-aged woman with acute COVID-19. CDR3s include the opening cysteine and the closing phenylalanine or tryptophan.

V gene	J gene	CDR3 protein
TRBV7-2	TRBJ2-1	CASSFSGGDLREQFF
TRBV3-1/TRBV3-2	TRBJ2-4	CASSHFGAGLRTVNF
TRBV29-1	TRBJ1-1	CSVYRDSRTEAFF
TRBV19	TRBJ1-5	CASSIDRGSNQPQHF
TRBV7-3	TRBJ2-5	CASSLVYTETQYF
TRBV5-6	TRBJ2-1	CASSSGTVYNEQFF
TRBV20-1	TRBJ1-2	CSASRDRNLYGYTF
TRBV9	TRBJ2-1	CASSEGGTGVYNEQFF
TRBV5-4	TRBJ2-1	CASDSGGSSYNEQFF
TRBV4-1	TRBJ2-1	CASSQDGGGAFEQFF
TRBV7-2	TRBJ1-4	CASSRQQGSSNEKLFF
TRBV11-1	TRBJ2-5	CASSPASGGLETQYF
TRBV7-8	TRBJ1-2	CASSFDTNYGYTF
TRBV11-2	TRBJ1-1	CASRATGAGAFF
TRBV4-1	TRBJ1-1	CASSQRDTGALNTEAFF